These 21 T cell receptor beta chains originate from one sample sequenced in a study of control samples from healthy donors and cancer patients (dated by TCRdb to about 2020). Library preparation employed the immunoSEQ multiplex PCR assay. TCRdb carries this immuneACCESS record with in-frame sequences only. Its versions omit some clonotypes, under half of them owing to an unresolved V gene in the studies checked, with the rest unexplained. The sample profile shows over 85,000 clones; roughly 90% of them were found once. Together, the top ten hold 3.7% of the sample. The sequenced sample was PBMCs. These receptor sequences come from a woman aged 60-70 years with lung cancer.

CDR3 sequence reads: CASSQASRETDTQYF. In DNA form, the CDR3 reads TGTGCCAGCAGCCAAGCCTCGAGGGAAACAGATACGCAGTATTTT. This chain links TRBV4-2 with TRBJ2-3; D might be TRBD2 (5 bases). V dropped 1 base and J dropped 3 bases, with 11 bases sitting between them. Germline CDR1 is LGHNA and CDR2 is YNFKEQ. This CDR3 is 15 amino acids long.

The chain combines TRBV5-6 with TRBJ1-1; 7 bases map to TRBD1. Germline V lookup: CDR1 SGHDT, CDR2 YYEEEE. This CDR3 spans 15 amino acids. The V segment lost 1 base and the J segment 4 bases; nucleotides outside the gene matches: 7. This chain's CDR3 is CASSLRGLGVTEAFF. CDR3 DNA sequence: TGTGCCAGCAGCTTGAGGGGGCTCGGTGTCACTGAAGCTTTCTTT. Based on the CDR3 plus reference TRBV5-6 and TRBJ1-1, the full variable domain is DAGVTQSPTHLIKTRGQQVTLRCSPKSGHDTVSWYQQALGQGPQFIFQYYEEEERQRGNFPDRFSGHQFPNYSSELNVNALLLGDSALYLCASSLRGLGVTEAFFGQGTRLTVV.

This clone occurred once. CDR3 sequence (DNA): TGTGCCAGCAGCTGGGGGGTGGCCACTGAAGCTTTCTTT. Translated: CASSWGVATEAFF. This chain uses TRBV12-3 or TRBV12-4 with TRBJ1-1; TRBD1 is a possible D gene (5 bases). Trimming removed 6 bases at V and 4 bases at J, with 12 bases between. This CDR3 region has 13 residues.

This clone was observed a few times. This chain uses TRBV19 with TRBJ1-4, with unresolved D. V lost 2 bases, J lost 0 bases, and 7 bases lay in between. Per the germline V gene, CDR1 is LNHDA and CDR2 is SQIVND (reference sequence). The CDR3 sequence is 15 residues long. The CDR3 spells CASSIQSATNEKLFF. In DNA, the CDR3 is TGTGCCAGTAGTATACAGTCTGCAACTAATGAAAAACTGTTTTTT.

The V and J genes are TRBV4-3 and TRBJ1-2; D unclear. This CDR3 comprises 15 residues. The germline V and J ends were trimmed by 1 base and 4 bases, with 13 bases remaining between them. CDR1 and CDR2 (germline): LGHNA, YSLEER. The CDR3 region is CASSQARGAPYGYTF. The CDR3 DNA reads TGCGCCAGCAGCCAAGCCCGGGGTGCTCCCTATGGCTACACCTTC.

This chain joins TRBV9 and TRBJ1-1, with D possibly being TRBD1 (6 bases). The germline V gene has CDR1 SGDLS and CDR2 YYNGEE. CDR3 length equals 15 residues. V was pared by 1 base and J by 5 bases, with 15 bases between. DNA for the CDR3: TGTGCCAGCAGCGTAATGGGAGGGGGTTTGACTGAAGCTTTCTTT. This sequence encodes CASSVMGGGLTEAFF.

The chain carries TRBV5-1 and TRBJ2-1, with 9 bases aligning to TRBD1. The ends lost 4 bases at V and 7 bases at J; junction bases unmatched: 9. The CDR3 is made up of 15 amino acids. Germline CDR1 reads SGHRS; CDR2 reads YFSETQ. The CDR3 nucleotides are TGCGCCAGCAGCCTCGGGGGACAGGGTGAAAATGAGCAGTTCTTC. Translating it yields CASSLGGQGENEQFF.

The rearrangement uses TRBV19 and TRBJ2-6; perhaps TRBD2 as D (5 bases). Trimming took 3 bases from V and 3 from J, leaving 6 bases between them. Germline values: CDR1 LNHDA, CDR2 SQIVND (reference sequence). This CDR3 region has 14 residues. The CDR3 region is CASSIGDGANVLTF. DNA of the CDR3: TGTGCCAGTAGTATCGGGGATGGGGCCAACGTCCTGACTTTC.

The J gene is TRBJ1-5, the V gene TRBV4-2; D unclear. The CDR3 runs 13 residues. In germline, CDR1 is LGHNA, CDR2 YNFKEQ. V lost 1 base, J lost 2 bases, and 3 bases lay in between. The CDR3, as DNA: TGTGCCAGCAGCCAAGGGGGCAATCAGCCCCAGCATTTT. Translated, it gives CASSQGGNQPQHF.

The chain carries TRBV3-1 (or the pseudogene TRBV3-2) and TRBJ1-2, with 8 bases that match TRBD1. The V segment lost 6 bases and the J segment 6 bases; nucleotides outside the gene matches: 9. This CDR3 region has 14 residues. CDR1 is LGHDT, CDR2 YNNKEL, per germline (reference sequence). The CDR3 DNA is TGTGCCAGCAGTTATGGACAGGGCGGGGATGGCTACACCTTC. Its translation is CASSYGQGGDGYTF.

J is TRBJ2-2 and V is TRBV29-1, with a possible D match to TRBD2 (5 bases). Trimming removed 2 bases at V and 0 bases at J, with 10 bases between. Per the germline V gene, CDR1 is SQVTM and CDR2 is ANQGSEA. The CDR3 totals 15 residues. The CDR3: CSVERGPANTGELFF. The CDR3 DNA reads TGCAGCGTTGAACGGGGTCCCGCGAACACCGGGGAGCTGTTTTTT.

The V call is TRBV6-5, the J call TRBJ1-1; D remains ambiguous. The CDR3 sequence is 13 residues long. Trimming shortened V by 0 bases and J by 6 bases, and 8 bases separated the two germline ends. Germline assignment: CDR1 MNHEY and CDR2 SVGAGI. CDR3 DNA: TGTGCCAGCAGTTACTCGAACGGGCCTGAAGCTTTCTTT. Protein sequence: CASSYSNGPEAFF.

The genes are TRBV3-1 (or the pseudogene TRBV3-2) and TRBJ2-5; D might be TRBD2 (6 bases). The CDR3 loop spans 16 amino acids. CDR1 LGHDT and CDR2 YNNKEL come from the germline V gene (reference sequence). V was trimmed by 2 bases and J by 5 bases, leaving 18 bases between them. Here the CDR3 reads CASSQTSGEAWETQYF. Written as DNA, the CDR3 is TGTGCCAGCAGCCAAACGTCTGGGGAGGCCTGGGAGACCCAGTACTTC.

The chain combines TRBV12-2 with TRBJ1-5. TRBV12-2 is a pseudogene locus. The CDR3 has 14 residues. CDR3 in DNA: TGTGCAAGTCGACGGGAGGTTGGTGATCAGCCCCAGCATTTT. This translates into CASRREVGDQPQHF.

This chain links TRBV4-2 with TRBJ1-2, with 7 bases fitting TRBD1. CDR1 is LGHNA, CDR2 YNFKEQ, per germline. This CDR3 has 17 residues. Unmatched junction bases numbered 12, after V lost 3 bases and J lost 2 bases. CDR3 bases: TGTGCCAGCAGCCAGCCCGGGACAGTTGGGGCCAACTATGGCTACACCTTC. Protein sequence: CASSQPGTVGANYGYTF.

V is TRBV7-2 and J is TRBJ2-3; D unresolved. Per the germline V gene, CDR1 is SGHTA and CDR2 is FQGNSA. The length of the CDR3 is 16 residues. V shed 4 bases and J shed 0 bases, with 14 bases lying between them. This CDR3 is CASSSLVGASTDTQYF. In DNA form, the CDR3 reads TGTGCCAGCAGCTCCTTAGTCGGTGCTAGCACAGATACGCAGTATTTT.

The chain combines TRBV28 with TRBJ2-7, with D possibly matching TRBD1 (6 bases). This CDR3 has 14 residues. Trimming removed 6 bases from V and 1 base from J, with 13 bases in between. Germline V lookup: CDR1 MDHEN, CDR2 SYDVKM. The CDR3 loop is CASSRTGLSYEQYF. CDR3 nucleotides: TGTGCCAGCAGCAGAACAGGGTTGTCCTACGAGCAGTACTTC.

The J gene is TRBJ2-7, the V gene TRBV10-1; D tentatively fits TRBD1 or TRBD2 (5 bases each). The CDR3 is 13 amino acids. CDR1 is WNHNN, CDR2 SYGVQD, per germline (reference sequence). Trimming left V 4 bases short and J 3 bases short, with 10 bases between. The CDR3 DNA reads TGCGCCAGCAGTGTAAGGGACCACTACGAGCAGTACTTC. Its protein is CASSVRDHYEQYF.

The chain has TRBV14 and TRBJ2-5, with unresolved D. CDR1 and CDR2 (germline): SGHDN, FVKESK. This CDR3 comprises 12 residues. The V and J ends lost 1 base and 5 bases respectively, with 5 bases between them. DNA for the CDR3: TGTGCCAGCAGCCAAGCCGTGGAGACCCAGTACTTC. Translating gives CASSQAVETQYF. The whole variable domain, remainder taken from reference TRBV14 and TRBJ2-5, is EAGVTQFPSHSVIEKGQTVTLRCDPISGHDNLYWYRRVMGKEIKFLLHFVKESKQDESGMPNNRFLAERTGGTYSTLKVQPAELEDSGVYFCASSQAVETQYFGPGTRLLVL.

The chain recombines TRBV2 with TRBJ2-5; a possible D gene is TRBD2 (5 bases). CDR3 size: 15 residues. From germline, CDR1 is SNHLY and CDR2 FYNNEI. Trimming took off 7 bases at V and 5 bases at J, with 20 bases between the two ends. The CDR3 nucleotides read TGTGCCAGCAAGGCATGGGGAGCCCCGAGTGAGACCCAGTACTTC. It yields the protein CASKAWGAPSETQYF.

The chain links TRBV11-3 to TRBJ2-3; 10 positions agree with TRBD2. Germline V gene sequence: CDR1 SGHNT, CDR2 YENEEA. The V segment lost 6 bases and the J segment 3 bases; nucleotides outside the gene matches: 9. This CDR3 is built from 16 residues. The CDR3 DNA is TGTGCCAGCAGACCCCGGGCTAGCGGGAGTACAGATACGCAGTATTTT. This sequence encodes CASRPRASGSTDTQYF.